The 8 T cell receptor beta chains presented below share a single source sample, sequenced in a study of Ad26.COV2.S vaccination and SARS-CoV-2 variants. Clones were read by immunoSEQ multiplex PCR, and TCRdb kept only the in-frame ones, dropping some. The sample includes hundreds of thousands of clones, roughly 90% seen only once; the top ten take around 1.5%. The treatment was: roughly 20 received Ad26.COV2.S at low or high dose, single or two shots; several received placebo; per-sample allocation not given. Collection of samples fell on day 63 after the first vaccine or placebo injection. The sample was peripheral blood, taken in a trial of Ad26.COV2.S vaccine versus placebo. Source of these receptors: a person between 18 and 65 years old who received the Ad26.COV2.S COVID-19 vaccine or a placebo.

This clone showed up just once. The V and J genes are TRBV9 and TRBJ1-2; D uncertain. From germline, CDR1 is SGDLS and CDR2 YYNGEE. Trimming took off 4 bases at V and 4 bases at J, with 11 bases between the two ends. This CDR3 has 13 residues. The CDR3 DNA is TGTGCCAGCAGCCCGTTTAGTGGCTATGGCTACACCTTC. The encoded protein is CASSPFSGYGYTF.

This chain joins TRBV30 and TRBJ1-4; no clear D gene. The V gene's germline CDR1 is GTSNPN and CDR2 SVGIG (reference sequence). V was clipped by 1 base and J by 8 bases, with 20 bases between them. The CDR3 runs 16 residues. The CDR3 sequence: CAWSAIARLPGEKLFF. CDR3 bases: TGTGCCTGGAGTGCAATCGCCCGGCTGCCGGGAGAAAAACTGTTTTTT.

V gene TRBV4-3 combines with J gene TRBJ1-2; the D is unclear. Trimming removed 0 bases from V and 4 bases from J, with 6 bases in between. Germline CDR1 LGHNA, CDR2 YSLEER. The CDR3 is made up of 13 amino acids. Here the CDR3 reads CASSQDNVYGYTF. The CDR3 DNA sequence: TGCGCCAGCAGCCAAGATAATGTCTATGGCTACACCTTC.

The CDR3 DNA is TGTGCCATCAGTGTCACAGGGAACGACGAGCAGTACTTC. Encoded protein: CAISVTGNDEQYF. V is TRBV10-3 and J is TRBJ2-7; D possibly corresponds to TRBD1 (6 bases). The germline V and J ends were trimmed by 4 bases and 5 bases, with 12 bases remaining between them. The germline gives CDR1 ENHRY, CDR2 SYGVKD. The CDR3 spans 13 residues.

The rearrangement joins TRBV10-2 to TRBJ2-7, with unresolved D. Trimming took off 8 bases at V and 1 base at J, with 9 bases between the two ends. Germline V lookup: CDR1 WSHSY, CDR2 SAAADI. The CDR3 runs 12 residues. The CDR3 DNA reads TGCGCCAGCTCGGACCAGTCCTACGAGCAGTACTTC. Protein sequence: CASSDQSYEQYF.

This clone was observed a single time. The chain has TRBV5-8 and TRBJ1-1; the D gene is possibly TRBD1 (5 bases). CDR1 is SGHTS and CDR2 is YDEGEE in the germline V gene. V lost 5 bases, J lost 0 bases, and 14 bases lay in between. The CDR3 is made up of 15 amino acids. Written as DNA, the CDR3 is TGTGCCAGCAGAAGACAGTTGTACTTGAACACTGAAGCTTTCTTT. Protein: CASRRQLYLNTEAFF.

As for this clone: The sample has other DNA sequences that encode this CDR3 too. V and J are TRBV5-1 and TRBJ2-2, with D possibly being TRBD1 (5 bases). V lost 0 bases to trimming and J lost 4 bases, with 7 bases between them. CDR1 SGHRS and CDR2 YFSETQ come from the germline V gene. There are 14 residues in the CDR3. CDR3 DNA: TGCGCCAGCAGCTTGGGACAGAGCACCGGGGAGCTGTTTTTT. Its protein is CASSLGQSTGELFF.

The chain couples TRBV3-1 (or the pseudogene TRBV3-2) to TRBJ1-2, with 10 bases aligning to TRBD1. CDR1 and CDR2 (germline): LGHDT, YNNKEL (reference sequence). V shed 2 bases, J shed 5 bases, and the junction held 8 bases outside the gene matches. This CDR3 region has 16 residues. CDR3 residues: CASSQNPGQGTYGYTF. In DNA form, the CDR3 reads TGTGCCAGCAGCCAAAATCCGGGACAGGGGACATATGGCTACACCTTC.